The 16 T cell receptor beta chains below were found in one sample sequenced in a study of blood T cell repertoires in COVID-19 (dated by TCRdb to the early 2020s). The library was produced with the immunoSEQ multiplex PCR assay. Here the immuneACCESS table is served through TCRdb, limited to in-frame sequences with V and J called. Missing clones are a known gap in these copies; in checked studies unresolved V genes cover under half, and the rest lacks a known reason. The sample data list about 410,000 clones, and about nine tenths of these were observed just once. The ten largest clones take up roughly 1.4% of the sample. Sequenced: peripheral blood. The source of these receptors is a woman aged 40-49 years with COVID-19, enrolled during active disease.

The J gene is TRBJ1-3, the V gene TRBV28, with 8 bases identical to TRBD1. Germline CDR1 MDHEN, CDR2 SYDVKM. The CDR3 consists of 17 residues. Trimming at V came to 4 bases and at J to 0 bases, leaving 8 bases not matched to a gene. For the CDR3, the DNA is TGTGCCAGCAGTTCCGGACAGGGTTCCCGCTCTGGAAACACCATATATTTT. It yields the protein CASSSGQGSRSGNTIYF.

The gene calls are TRBV7-3 and TRBJ2-3; 10 bases line up with TRBD2. The length of the CDR3 is 15 residues. The ends lost 3 bases at V and 8 bases at J; junction bases unmatched: 8. The germline CDR1 and CDR2 sequences are SGHTA and FQGTGA. CDR3 nucleotides: TGTGCCAGCAGCTTCCAAGCGGGGGGGCCCGGTACGCAGTATTTT. It codes for CASSFQAGGPGTQYF.

The V and J genes are TRBV9 and TRBJ2-7; TRBD1 matches at 8 bases. The CDR3 is 14 residues long. CDR1 is SGDLS and CDR2 is YYNGEE in the germline V gene. V was clipped by 2 bases and J by 4 bases; unmatched bases: 5. The CDR3 nucleotides are TGTGCCAGCAGCGTCGGACAGGGTGTGTACGAGCAGTACTTC. Its translation is CASSVGQGVYEQYF.

This clone was counted once. The chain combines TRBV19 with TRBJ2-4; TRBD1 matches 7 bases. J was trimmed by 8 bases and V by 4 bases; bases with no gene match: 11. Germline assignment: CDR1 LNHDA and CDR2 SQIVND (reference sequence). CDR3 length: 15 residues. Written as DNA, the CDR3 is TGTGCCAGTAGTACCTACAGGGGCGGTGAGGACATTCAGTACTTC. The encoded protein is CASSTYRGGEDIQYF.

This clone showed up just once. The chain recombines TRBV11-2 with TRBJ2-5; the D is unclear. The germline V gene has CDR1 SGHAT and CDR2 FQNNGV. The germline V and J ends were trimmed by 4 bases and 5 bases, with 5 bases remaining between them. CDR3 length: 11 residues. CDR3 sequence reads: CASSSPETQYF. The CDR3 nucleotides are TGTGCCAGCAGCTCCCCTGAGACCCAGTACTTC. The complete variable domain, with remaining parts taken from reference TRBV11-2 and TRBJ2-5, reads EAGVAQSPRYKIIEKRQSVAFWCNPISGHATLYWYQQILGQGPKLLIQFQNNGVVDDSQLPKDRFSAERLKGVDSTLKIQPAKLEDSAVYLCASSSPETQYFGPGTRLLVL.

The chain joins TRBV30 to TRBJ1-1; D is uncertain. Germline CDR1 and CDR2: GTSNPN and SVGIG (reference sequence). The V end lost 0 bases, the J end lost 8 bases, and 10 bases lay between the germline ends. This CDR3 contains 12 residues. The DNA of the CDR3 is TGTGCCTGGAGTGTACAGTTTGGAGAAGCTTTCTTT. Amino acid sequence: CAWSVQFGEAFF.

The rearrangement links TRBV10-3 to TRBJ2-5; 7 nucleotides match TRBD1. The V segment lost 6 bases and the J segment 7 bases; nucleotides outside the gene matches: 5. The V gene's germline CDR1 is ENHRY and CDR2 SYGVKD. The CDR3 is 12 amino acids. CDR3 sequence: CAISEPGGTQYF. In DNA form, the CDR3 reads TGTGCCATCAGCGAACCAGGGGGGACCCAGTACTTC.

The chain links TRBV2 to TRBJ2-5; D is undetermined. The germline V gene has CDR1 SNHLY and CDR2 FYNNEI. CDR3 size: 15 residues. V was pared by 3 bases and J by 0 bases, with 11 bases between. The CDR3 here is CASSESRSYQETQYF. The CDR3 region has the DNA TGTGCCAGCAGTGAGTCAAGGAGCTACCAAGAGACCCAGTACTTC. The full variable domain, with the rest looked up from reference TRBV2 and TRBJ2-5, is EPEVTQTPSHQVTQMGQEVILRCVPISNHLYFYWYRQILGQKVEFLVSFYNNEISEKSEIFDDQFSVERPDGSNFTLKIRSTKLEDSAMYFCASSESRSYQETQYFGPGTRLLVL.

The chain combines TRBV28 with TRBJ1-6; no definite D call. CDR3 length: 14 residues. The germline CDR1 and CDR2 sequences are MDHEN and SYDVKM. V lost 3 bases, J lost 6 bases, and 9 bases lay in between. In DNA form, the CDR3 reads TGTGCCAGCAGTTTCTACAGCCCTAATTCACCCCTCCACTTT. This codes for CASSFYSPNSPLHF.

The chain links TRBV30 to TRBJ2-5, with D possibly TRBD2 on 6 matching bases. Germline CDR1 and CDR2: GTSNPN and SVGIG (reference sequence). Trimming removed 1 base from V and 3 bases from J, with 15 bases in between. This CDR3 spans 15 amino acids. DNA for the CDR3: TGTGCCTGGAGTGCGCCTGGGACTGGTAAAGAGACCCAGTACTTC. It specifies CAWSAPGTGKETQYF. Drawing the rest from reference TRBV30 and TRBJ2-5, the complete variable domain is SQTIHQWPATLVQPVGSPLSLECTVEGTSNPNLYWYRQAAGRGLQLLFYSVGIGQISSEVPQNLSASRPQDRQFILSSKKLLLSDSGFYLCAWSAPGTGKETQYFGPGTRLLVL.

Of note for this clone: The same CDR3 can be traced to other DNA sequences in this sample. This chain uses TRBV6-4 with TRBJ1-2; 8 bases match TRBD1. V was pared by 5 bases and J by 8 bases, with 7 bases of the junction left unmatched. Germline V gene data show CDR1 as MRHNA and CDR2 as SNTAGT. CDR3 length: 13 residues. The CDR3 sequence is CASSYTGGNGYTF. In DNA form, the CDR3 reads TGTGCCAGCAGTTATACAGGGGGAAACGGCTACACCTTC.

J is TRBJ1-2 and V is TRBV10-3, with 11 positions matching TRBD1. Trimming took 3 bases from V and 0 from J; bases not matched to a gene: 3. Looked up from germline, CDR1 is ENHRY and CDR2 is SYGVKD. The CDR3 loop spans 16 amino acids. CDR3 in amino acids: CAISEGTGGTNYGYTF. The CDR3 nucleotides read TGTGCCATCAGTGAAGGGACAGGGGGAACTAACTATGGCTACACCTTC.

This chain links TRBV11-2 with TRBJ2-1; 7 bases match TRBD2. The CDR3 covers 15 residues. In germline, CDR1 is SGHAT, CDR2 FQNNGV. Losses at the gene ends were 2 bases for V and 0 bases for J; bases not matched to a gene: 1. The chain's CDR3 is CASSLRTSSYNEQFF. DNA of the CDR3: TGTGCCAGCAGCTTAAGGACTAGCTCCTACAATGAGCAGTTCTTC.

This chain joins TRBV5-1 and TRBJ2-7; TRBD1 matches 7 bases. CDR3 length: 15 amino acids. Trimming cost V 1 base and J 7 bases; bases outside gene matches: 11. Germline CDR1 and CDR2: SGHRS and YFSETQ. DNA for the CDR3: TGCGCCAGCAGCTTGATTGGGACAGAGTCGGCGGAGCAGTACTTC. This encodes CASSLIGTESAEQYF. The whole variable domain, filled in from reference TRBV5-1 and TRBJ2-7, reads KAGVTQTPRYLIKTRGQQVTLSCSPISGHRSVSWYQQTPGQGLQFLFEYFSETQRNKGNFPGRFSGRQFSNSRSEMNVSTLELGDSALYLCASSLIGTESAEQYFGPGTRLTVT.

The chain combines TRBV29-1 with TRBJ1-4, with TRBD1 matching over 9 bases. Germline V gives CDR1 SQVTM, CDR2 ANQGSEA. The CDR3 totals 16 residues. The junction had 10 bases not matched to a gene; V was cut back by 7 bases and J by 1 base. CDR3 bases: TGCAGCGCCTCAAAGGGGACAGGGCGAACTAATGAAAAACTGTTTTTT. It yields the protein CSASKGTGRTNEKLFF. The complete variable domain, with remaining parts taken from reference TRBV29-1 and TRBJ1-4, reads SAVISQKPSRDICQRGTSLTIQCQVDSQVTMMFWYRQQPGQSLTLIATANQGSEATYESGFVIDKFPISRPNLTFSTLTVSNMSPEDSSIYLCSASKGTGRTNEKLFFGSGTQLSVL.

The rearrangement uses TRBV14 and TRBJ2-7, with no clear D. Trimming removed 3 bases from V and 6 bases from J, with 15 bases in between. Per the germline V gene, CDR1 is SGHDN and CDR2 is FVKESK. This CDR3 has 14 residues. The CDR3 spells CASSHEATLGEQYF. The CDR3 coding sequence is TGTGCCAGCAGCCACGAGGCTACGTTAGGCGAGCAGTACTTC.